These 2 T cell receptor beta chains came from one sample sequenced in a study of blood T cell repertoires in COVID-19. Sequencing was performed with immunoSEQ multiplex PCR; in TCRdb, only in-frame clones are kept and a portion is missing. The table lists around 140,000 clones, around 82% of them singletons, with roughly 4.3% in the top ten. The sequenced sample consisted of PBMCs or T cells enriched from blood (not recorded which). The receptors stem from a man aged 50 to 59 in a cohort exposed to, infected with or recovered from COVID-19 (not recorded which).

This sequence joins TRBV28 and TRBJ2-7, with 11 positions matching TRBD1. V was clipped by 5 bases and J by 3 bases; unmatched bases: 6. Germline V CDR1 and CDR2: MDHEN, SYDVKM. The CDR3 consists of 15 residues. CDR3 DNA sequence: TGTGCCAGCAGTCCGGGACAGGGGGGCCGCTACGAGCAGTACTTC. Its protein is CASSPGQGGRYEQYF.

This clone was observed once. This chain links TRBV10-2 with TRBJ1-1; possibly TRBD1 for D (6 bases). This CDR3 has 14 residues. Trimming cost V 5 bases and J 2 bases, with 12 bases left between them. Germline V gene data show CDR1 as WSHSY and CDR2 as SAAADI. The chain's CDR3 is CASSSQGINTEAFF. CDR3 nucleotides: TGCGCCAGCAGTTCCCAGGGGATTAACACTGAAGCTTTCTTT.